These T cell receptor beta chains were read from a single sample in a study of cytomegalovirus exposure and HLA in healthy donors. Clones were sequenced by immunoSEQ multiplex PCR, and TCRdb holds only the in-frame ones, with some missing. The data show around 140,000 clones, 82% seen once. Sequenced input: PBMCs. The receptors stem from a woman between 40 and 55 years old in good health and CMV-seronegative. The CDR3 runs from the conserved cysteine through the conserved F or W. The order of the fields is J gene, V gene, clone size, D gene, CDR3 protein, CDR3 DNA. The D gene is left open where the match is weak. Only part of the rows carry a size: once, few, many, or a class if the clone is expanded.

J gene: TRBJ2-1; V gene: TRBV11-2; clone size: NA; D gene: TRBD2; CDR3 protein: CASSLVVTSGGYNEQFF; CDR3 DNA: TGTGCCAGCAGCTTAGTTGTAACTAGCGGGGGCTACAATGAGCAGTTCTTC
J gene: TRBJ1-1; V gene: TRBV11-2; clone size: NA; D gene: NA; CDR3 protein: CASSLWAGEAFF; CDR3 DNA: TGTGCCAGCAGCTTATGGGCAGGTGAAGCTTTCTTT
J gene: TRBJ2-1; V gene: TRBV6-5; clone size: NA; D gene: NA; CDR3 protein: CASSYYRQIGNEQFF; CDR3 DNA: TGTGCCAGCAGTTATTACCGACAGATTGGGAATGAGCAGTTCTTC
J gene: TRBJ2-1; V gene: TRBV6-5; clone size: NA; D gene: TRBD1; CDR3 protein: CASSYGPGGGDEQFF; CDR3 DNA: TGTGCCAGCAGTTACGGGCCAGGGGGCGGAGACGAGCAGTTCTTC
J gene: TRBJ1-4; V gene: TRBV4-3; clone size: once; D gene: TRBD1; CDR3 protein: CASSRGQTGEKLFF; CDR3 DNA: TGCGCCAGCAGCCGGGGACAGACGGGTGAAAAACTGTTTTTT
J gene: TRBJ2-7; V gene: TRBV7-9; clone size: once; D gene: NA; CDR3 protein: CASSVTELAYEQYF; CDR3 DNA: TGTGCCAGCAGCGTAACAGAGTTAGCCTACGAGCAGTACTTC
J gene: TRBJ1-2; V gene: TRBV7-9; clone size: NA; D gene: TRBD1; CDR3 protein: CSSSSTSPDREAESYGYTF; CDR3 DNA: TGTTCCAGCAGCTCAACCTCCCCGGACAGGGAGGCGGAAAGCTATGGCTACACCTTC
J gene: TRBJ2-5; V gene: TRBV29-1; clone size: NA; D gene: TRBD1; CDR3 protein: CSVDLAGGETQYF; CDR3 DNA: TGCAGCGTTGATCTTGCAGGGGGAGAGACCCAGTACTTC
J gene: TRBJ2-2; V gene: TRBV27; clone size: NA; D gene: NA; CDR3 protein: CASSSRDPAYTGELFF; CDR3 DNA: TGTGCCAGCAGTTCCCGGGATCCGGCCTACACCGGGGAGCTGTTTTTT
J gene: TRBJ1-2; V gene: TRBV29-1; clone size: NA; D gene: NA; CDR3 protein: CSVEEAYGYTF; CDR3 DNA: TGCAGCGTTGAAGAGGCCTATGGCTACACCTTC
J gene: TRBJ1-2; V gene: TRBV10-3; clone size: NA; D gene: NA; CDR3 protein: CAIQPAGLAEYVYTF; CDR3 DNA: TGTGCCATTCAACCGGCCGGACTAGCGGAGTATGTCTACACCTTC
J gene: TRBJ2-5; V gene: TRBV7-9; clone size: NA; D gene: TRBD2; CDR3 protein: CASSLGASGSRGETQYF; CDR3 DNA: TGTGCCAGCAGCTTAGGGGCTAGCGGGAGTCGGGGAGAGACCCAGTACTTC
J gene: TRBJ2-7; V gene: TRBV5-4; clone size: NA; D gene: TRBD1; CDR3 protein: CASSHGTGIREQYF; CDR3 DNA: TGTGCCAGCAGCCATGGGACAGGGATTCGCGAGCAGTACTTC
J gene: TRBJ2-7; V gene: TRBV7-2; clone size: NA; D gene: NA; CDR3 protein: CASSLNSAYEQYF; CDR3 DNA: TGTGCCAGCAGCCTAAATAGTGCTTACGAGCAGTACTTC
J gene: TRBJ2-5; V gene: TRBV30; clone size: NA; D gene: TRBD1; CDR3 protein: CAWSVGGTETQYF; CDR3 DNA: TGTGCCTGGAGTGTAGGGGGCACAGAGACCCAGTACTTC
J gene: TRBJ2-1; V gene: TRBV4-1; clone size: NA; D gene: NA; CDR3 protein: CASSQESLLTYNEQFF; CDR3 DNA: TGCGCCAGCAGCCAAGAGTCCCTCCTTACCTACAATGAGCAGTTCTTC
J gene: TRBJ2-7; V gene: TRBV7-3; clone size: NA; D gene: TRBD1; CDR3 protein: CASSLTRDRVYEQYF; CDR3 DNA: TGTGCCAGCAGCTTAACCCGGGACAGGGTCTACGAGCAGTACTTC
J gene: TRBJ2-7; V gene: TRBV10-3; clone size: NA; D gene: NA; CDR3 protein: CAISEVTYEQYF; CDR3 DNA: TGTGCCATCTCCGAGGTGACCTACGAGCAGTACTTC
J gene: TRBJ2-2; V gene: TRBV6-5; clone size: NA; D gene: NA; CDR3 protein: CASNINGWEPGELFF; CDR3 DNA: TGTGCCAGCAACATAAATGGGTGGGAGCCCGGGGAGCTGTTTTTT
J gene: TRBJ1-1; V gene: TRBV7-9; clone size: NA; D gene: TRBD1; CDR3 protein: CSSSVDRGPARNTEAFF; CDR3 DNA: TGTTCCAGCAGCGTGGACAGGGGGCCTGCCCGGAACACTGAAGCTTTCTTT
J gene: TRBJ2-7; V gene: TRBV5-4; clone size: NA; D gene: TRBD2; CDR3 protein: CASSSSGRAVHEQYF; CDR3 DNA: TGTGCCAGCAGCTCTAGCGGGAGGGCCGTCCACGAGCAGTACTTC
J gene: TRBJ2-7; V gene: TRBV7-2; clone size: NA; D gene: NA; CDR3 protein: CASSLGVRQGKYF; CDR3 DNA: TGTGCCAGCAGCTTAGGAGTCCGCCAGGGGAAGTACTTC
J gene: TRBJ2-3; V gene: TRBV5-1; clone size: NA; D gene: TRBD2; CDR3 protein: CASSFRRTSGSGADTQYF; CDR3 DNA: TGCGCCAGCAGCTTCCGGAGGACTAGCGGGAGTGGGGCAGATACGCAGTATTTT
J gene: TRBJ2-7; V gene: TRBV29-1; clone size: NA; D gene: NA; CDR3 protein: CSVEDRGEQYF; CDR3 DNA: TGCAGCGTTGAAGATAGGGGCGAGCAGTACTTC
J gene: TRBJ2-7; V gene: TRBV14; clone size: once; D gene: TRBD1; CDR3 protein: CASRPTGKYEQYF; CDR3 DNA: TGTGCCAGCAGACCGACAGGGAAGTACGAGCAGTACTTC